A selection of T cell receptor beta chains follows, all from one sample in a study of blood T cell repertoires in COVID-19. Clones were read by immunoSEQ multiplex PCR, and TCRdb kept only the in-frame ones, dropping some. The table records under 150,000 clones, about 80% of them present only once. What was sequenced was PBMCs or T cells enriched from blood (not recorded which). The receptors come from a man aged 45 to 65 in a cohort exposed to, infected with or recovered from COVID-19 (not recorded which). Each CDR3 is given with its conserved first and last residue. A D gene is named only where the DNA matches it firmly. Only part of the rows carry a size: once, few, many, or a class if the clone is expanded.

j_call	d_call	clone_size	v_call	cdr3_nt	cdr3_aa
TRBJ2-2	NA	NA	TRBV2	TGTGCCAGCAGTTTTCGGACTGGCACCGGGGAGCTGTTTTTT	CASSFRTGTGELFF
TRBJ2-5	TRBD1	NA	TRBV4-1	TGCGCCAGCAGCCAAGGGGGACAGCAAGAGACCCAGTACTTC	CASSQGGQQETQYF
TRBJ1-5	TRBD1	NA	TRBV5-1	TGCGCCAGCAGCAGGACAGGGGAAAGCAATCAGCCCCAGCATTTT	CASSRTGESNQPQHF
TRBJ2-1	TRBD2	NA	TRBV6-5	TGTGCCAGCAGAGGGACTAGCGGGATGGGTGAGCAGTTCTTC	CASRGTSGMGEQFF
TRBJ1-3	TRBD1	NA	TRBV4-1	TGCGCCAGCAGCCAAGAGGGGACAGGGGGCCGGAACACCATATATTTT	CASSQEGTGGRNTIYF
TRBJ1-5	NA	NA	TRBV2	TGTGCCAGCAGTGGCCAGGGGTGGAATCAGCCCCAGCATTTT	CASSGQGWNQPQHF
TRBJ2-1	TRBD2	few	TRBV7-9	TGTGCCAGCAGTCCGCGCGGGCGGGGAGGGGATAATGAGCAGTTCTTC	CASSPRGRGGDNEQFF
TRBJ1-5	TRBD1	NA	TRBV30	TGTGCCTGGAGCTATCCGGGACAGGGGCCTTATCAGCCCCAGCATTTT	CAWSYPGQGPYQPQHF
TRBJ2-6	TRBD1	NA	TRBV28	TGTGCCAGCAGGGGACAGGGAAACTCTGGGGCCAACGTCCTGACTTTC	CASRGQGNSGANVLTF
TRBJ2-7	TRBD1	NA	TRBV18	TGTGCCAGCTCACCTCGGCAGGGGGTCTACGAGCAGTACTTC	CASSPRQGVYEQYF
TRBJ2-1	TRBD2	NA	TRBV2	TGTGCCAGCAGTGAAGTTTGGGGGGGACTAGCGGGCACAAACTACAATGAGCAGTTCTTC	CASSEVWGGLAGTNYNEQFF
TRBJ1-6	NA	NA	TRBV4-3	TGCGCCAGCAGCCAAGATGGGGGCCCCTATTCACCCCTCCACTTT	CASSQDGGPYSPLHF
TRBJ2-1	NA	NA	TRBV7-9	TGTGCCAGCAGTCCCACTCTCGGTGAGCAGTTCTTC	CASSPTLGEQFF
TRBJ2-1	NA	NA	TRBV7-7	TGTGCCAGCAGCTTAGGGCGGGGCTTCTCCTACAATGAGCAGTTCTTC	CASSLGRGFSYNEQFF
TRBJ2-2	TRBD2	NA	TRBV7-2	TGTGCCAGCGGATTCCTAGCGGGGGCCGTGGGGGAGCTGTTTTTT	CASGFLAGAVGELFF
TRBJ1-2	TRBD1	NA	TRBV10-3	TGTGCCATCAGTGAGGTTTCGACAGGGGCGTGCACCTTC	CAISEVSTGACTF
TRBJ2-3	TRBD2	NA	TRBV18	TGTGCCAGCTCACCACCGCCTAGCGGGAGACCTAGCACAGATACGCAGTATTTT	CASSPPPSGRPSTDTQYF
TRBJ2-7	NA	NA	TRBV5-8	TGTGCCAGCAGCCCAGCCCAGCGGGCCTCCTACGAGCAGTACTTC	CASSPAQRASYEQYF
TRBJ1-2	NA	once	TRBV3-1/TRBV3-2	TGTGCCAGCAGCCAAAGGGGAGGGGCAACTGATGGCTACACCTTC	CASSQRGGATDGYTF
TRBJ2-3	NA	NA	TRBV6-5	TGTGCCAGCAGCCAGAGGGCTCCAGATACGCAGTATTTT	CASSQRAPDTQYF
TRBJ2-3	TRBD1	NA	TRBV10-3	TGTGCCATCGCAGGGGGCGAAGATACGCAGTATTTT	CAIAGGEDTQYF
TRBJ1-2	TRBD1	once	TRBV5-5	TGTGCCAGCAGCTTGGATGGACAGGGGGCCTTCAACTATGGCTACACCTTC	CASSLDGQGAFNYGYTF
TRBJ2-1	TRBD2	NA	TRBV7-7	TGTGCCAGCAGCTTAGCGGGGGTGGGACTAGCGGGAGACAATGAGCAGTTCTTC	CASSLAGVGLAGDNEQFF
TRBJ1-2	TRBD1	NA	TRBV3-1/TRBV3-2	TGTGCCAGCACCCATGGGGGGACAGACATCTCTGGCTACACCTTC	CASTHGGTDISGYTF
TRBJ2-2	NA	NA	TRBV15	TGTGCCACCAGCAGGTACCGGGGGACCGGGGAGCTGTTTTTT	CATSRYRGTGELFF
TRBJ2-3	NA	NA	TRBV6-4	TGTGCCAGCAGTGCGACCCTCGGGATAGGGAGCTCAGATACGCAGTATTTT	CASSATLGIGSSDTQYF
TRBJ2-5	TRBD1	few	TRBV6-5	TGTGCCAGCAGTCCCCTGGGGGGACAGGGGGAGACCCAGTACTTC	CASSPLGGQGETQYF